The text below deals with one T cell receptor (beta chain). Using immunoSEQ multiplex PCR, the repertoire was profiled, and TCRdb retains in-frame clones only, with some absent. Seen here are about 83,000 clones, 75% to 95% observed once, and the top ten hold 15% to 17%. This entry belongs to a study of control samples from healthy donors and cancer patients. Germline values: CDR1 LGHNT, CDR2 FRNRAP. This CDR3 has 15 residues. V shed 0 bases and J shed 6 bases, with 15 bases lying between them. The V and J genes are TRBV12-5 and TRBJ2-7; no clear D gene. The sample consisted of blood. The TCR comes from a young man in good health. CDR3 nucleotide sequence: TGTGCTAGTGGTTTGGTACTAAGTCCCGGATCCGAGCAGTACTTC. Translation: CASGLVLSPGSEQYF.